This TCR beta chain was captured by sequencing in a study of T cell responses to AZD1222 COVID-19 vaccine. Study-wide results and limits: After two AZD1222 doses, spike-specific TCR breadth and depth rose versus day 0. Unmutated variant regions are reportedly targeted by nearly half of spike-specific TCRs. Clonal diversity was possibly underestimated, and white British individuals and females predominated among donors.

About this clone: The antigen is not known.

V lost 2 bases and J lost 3; bases outside the gene matches: 8. The germline gives CDR1 SNHLY, CDR2 FYNNEI. CDR3 length: 16 residues. Sequencing used immunoSEQ multiplex PCR; TCRdb keeps in-frame clones, though not all of them. The sample carries roughly 180,000 clones, under 95% recorded once. This chain links TRBV2 with TRBJ1-1; 8 nucleotides match TRBD1. The starting material was peripheral blood, obtained 28 days after the second AZD1222 dose. This sequence originates from an adult who received the AZD1222 COVID-19 vaccine. Here the CDR3 reads CASSETRQGADTEAFF. In DNA form, the CDR3 reads TGTGCCAGCAGTGAAACCAGGCAGGGGGCAGACACTGAAGCTTTCTTT.